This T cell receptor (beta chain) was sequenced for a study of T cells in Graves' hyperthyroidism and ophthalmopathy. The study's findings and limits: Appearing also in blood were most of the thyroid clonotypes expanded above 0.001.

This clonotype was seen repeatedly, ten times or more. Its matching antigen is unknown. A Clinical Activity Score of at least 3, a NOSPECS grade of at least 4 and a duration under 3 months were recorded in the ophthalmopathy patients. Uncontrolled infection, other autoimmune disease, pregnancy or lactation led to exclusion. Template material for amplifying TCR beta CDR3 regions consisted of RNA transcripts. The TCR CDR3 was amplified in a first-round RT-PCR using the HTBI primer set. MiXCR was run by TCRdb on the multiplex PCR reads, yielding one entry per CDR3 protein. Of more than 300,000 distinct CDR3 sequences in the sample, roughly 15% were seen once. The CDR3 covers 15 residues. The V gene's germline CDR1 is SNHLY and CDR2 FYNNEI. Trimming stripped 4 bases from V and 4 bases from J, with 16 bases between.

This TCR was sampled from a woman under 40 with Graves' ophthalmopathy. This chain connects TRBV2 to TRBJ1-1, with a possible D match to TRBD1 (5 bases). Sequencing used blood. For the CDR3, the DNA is TGTGCCAGCAGTGGCAGGGTATTGACGGGCACTGAAGCTTTCTTT. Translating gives CASSGRVLTGTEAFF.